This T cell receptor beta chain emerged from a study of shared clonotypes between healthy human individuals. This CDR3 is 14 amino acids long. The V gene's germline CDR1 is MNHNS and CDR2 SASEGT. With 1 base clipped from V and 5 bases from J, the junction kept 4 bases outside the gene matches. The naive CD8 fraction comprised CD45RO-negative cells positively selected for CCR7 and excluded terminally differentiated effector memory CD45RA+ cells. Only in-frame clones appear in the TCRdb table, and some are missing; sequencing was by immunoSEQ multiplex PCR. In the table there are about 1,800,000 clones, roughly 95% of which are singletons.

The rearrangement uses TRBV6-1 and TRBJ1-1; 7 positions agree with TRBD1. The sequencing input was naive CD8+ T cells sorted from blood. The TCR comes from a man between 18 and 35 years old in good health. CDR3 protein: CASSEGSGGTEAFF. The DNA for the CDR3 is TGTGCCAGCAGTGAAGGGTCAGGGGGGACTGAAGCTTTCTTT.